This is a list of T cell receptor beta chains from one sample in a study of T cell responses to AZD1222 COVID-19 vaccine. Here immunoSEQ multiplex PCR was the method, and the copy in TCRdb shows in-frame clones only, minus some. The sample shows some 150,000 clones, approximately 88% of them seen only once. The sequencing here drew on peripheral blood, taken 28 days after the second AZD1222 dose. These receptors were taken from an adult who received the AZD1222 COVID-19 vaccine. CDR3s leave out the opening cysteine and the closing phenylalanine or tryptophan. The D gene is left open where the match is weak.

d_gene	v_gene	CDR3aa
.	TRBV29-1	SVEGSPLSGNTIY
TRBD1	TRBV28	ASSFSGTGDYGYT
.	TRBV5-1	ASSLARVNTGELF
.	TRBV3-1/TRBV3-2	ASSQEQGGSEQF
.	TRBV12-5	ASDRPDRNYGYT
TRBD2	TRBV2	ASTLKRGASSYNEQF
TRBD1	TRBV27	ASSFGTVPYEQY
.	TRBV30	AWRVWGDQPVYNEQF
.	TRBV12-3/TRBV12-4	ASSLSGETQY
.	TRBV5-5	ASSFSWGDTEAF
TRBD1	TRBV9	ASSTGPGTGDEKLF
.	TRBV29-1	SVGSGSYNEQF
.	TRBV5-4	ASSLRLQETQY
.	TRBV30	AWTRPGSEQY
.	TRBV3-1/TRBV3-2	ASRGRDGYT
.	TRBV5-6	ASRGGGPLTDTQY
.	TRBV4-2	ASSQGTGPLADTGELF
.	TRBV29-1	SVQDSFKSNYGYT
.	TRBV5-1	ASSAQGQNEKLF
.	TRBV6-6	ASSDQGYEQY
.	TRBV18	ASSPPDSYEQY
TRBD1	TRBV19	ASPGTDAYLPGAF
TRBD1	TRBV29-1	SVATDRGYEQY
.	TRBV27	ASSLVWRGGELF
.	TRBV18	ATLGAASNTGELF
.	TRBV7-2	ASSLYSGPSSYNEQF
.	TRBV7-2	ASSLEGLQGTEAF
.	TRBV5-6	ASSLRKETQY
.	TRBV7-2	ASSLLGATEAF
.	TRBV12-3/TRBV12-4	ASSFGNTEAF
TRBD1	TRBV3-1/TRBV3-2	ASSPGTGTQY
.	TRBV27	ASSQDASSYEQY
.	TRBV5-6	ASSPDSFFTNYGYT
TRBD1	TRBV7-2	ASSQGSGGSGNTIY
TRBD1	TRBV18	ASSPYQQGAVNTEAF
.	TRBV20-1	SAGGRDNYEQY
.	TRBV18	ASSLSYEQY
.	TRBV5-4	ASSLVPEANTEAF
.	TRBV6-2/TRBV6-3	ASSWGEANQPQH
.	TRBV30	AWRGGPGAEAF
.	TRBV7-8	ASSLGLLNTEAF
.	TRBV5-1	ASSLDPSGEQF
.	TRBV7-3	ASSSYMDAEAF
.	TRBV5-6	ASSLRRTEAF
.	TRBV7-2	ASSLVAPWQGGWGSPLH
.	TRBV12-3/TRBV12-4	ASSSEEVGYT
.	TRBV5-4	ASSLSLARAYEQF
.	TRBV3-1/TRBV3-2	ASSQVGEGYT
TRBD1	TRBV7-2	ASSVDRAGNTIY
TRBD1	TRBV11-2	ASSLRQGGTEAF
.	TRBV11-2	ASSLEREQETQY
.	TRBV7-3	ASSARTSMNTEAF
.	TRBV10-3	AISESTMNQPQH
.	TRBV19	ASSISGDLNTEAF
.	TRBV12-3/TRBV12-4	ASSRGTNEKLF
.	TRBV3-1/TRBV3-2	ASSHSRGRGEGTEAF
.	TRBV3-1/TRBV3-2	ASSLETGELF
.	TRBV7-9	ASTLGLGTEAF
.	TRBV6-5	ASSPQGHYGYT